This is a list of T cell receptor beta chains from one sample in a study of blood T cell repertoires in COVID-19. Profiled with immunoSEQ multiplex PCR; TCRdb holds only in-frame clones, not every one. The sample consists of 100,000 to 150,000 clones, around 89% of them appearing once. Sequences were obtained from peripheral blood. These receptors were obtained from a human donor in a cohort sampled during active COVID-19. Each CDR3 is given with its conserved first and last residue. A D gene is named only where the DNA matches it firmly. Size values are once, few and many counts, or a class for expanded clones, and some rows have none.

abundance,d_gene,v_gene,j_gene,CDR3aa,CDR3nt
NA,TRBD2,TRBV11-3,TRBJ2-3,CASSFGGARDTQYF,TGTGCCAGCAGCTTCGGGGGGGCGAGAGATACGCAGTATTTT
NA,TRBD1,TRBV13,TRBJ1-2,CASSSRDSRQRGYTF,TGTGCCAGCAGCTCCCGGGACAGCCGACAAAGGGGCTACACCTTC
NA,NA,TRBV5-6,TRBJ2-1,CASSSYAGSMNEQFF,TGTGCCAGCAGCTCGTACGCAGGGTCTATGAATGAGCAGTTCTTC
few,TRBD2,TRBV28,TRBJ2-4,CASSRAGGENKNIQYF,TGTGCCAGCAGTAGAGCGGGAGGGGAAAACAAAAACATTCAGTACTTC
NA,TRBD1,TRBV6-5,TRBJ2-7,CASSPPGQGEQYF,TGTGCCAGCAGTCCTCCGGGACAGGGGGAGCAGTACTTC
NA,NA,TRBV6-5,TRBJ1-3,CAGGPPGNTIYF,TGTGCCGGAGGCCCACCTGGAAACACCATATATTTT
NA,NA,TRBV10-1,TRBJ2-2,CASSGRQSGELFF,TGCGCCAGCAGTGGACGACAGAGCGGGGAGCTGTTTTTT
NA,NA,TRBV10-3,TRBJ1-2,CAISESLYRDYGYTF,TGTGCCATCAGTGAGTCCCTTTACAGGGACTATGGCTACACCTTC
NA,TRBD1,TRBV6-5,TRBJ1-6,CASSLGQGVSPLHF,TGTGCCAGCAGCCTGGGACAGGGTGTTTCACCCCTCCACTTT
NA,TRBD2,TRBV7-9,TRBJ2-5,CASSFKADSSGSGETQYF,TGTGCCAGCAGCTTTAAAGCAGATTCTAGCGGGAGCGGGGAGACCCAGTACTTC
once,NA,TRBV5-4,TRBJ2-2,CASSLYGGHTGELFF,TGTGCCAGCAGCTTGTACGGGGGGCACACCGGGGAGCTGTTTTTT
once,NA,TRBV28,TRBJ1-2,CASNSGPYGYTF,TGTGCCAGCAATTCAGGGCCCTATGGCTACACCTTC
NA,NA,TRBV11-3,TRBJ2-1,CASSLYTFSPYNEQFF,TGTGCCAGCAGCTTGTACACCTTTTCCCCTTACAATGAGCAGTTCTTC
NA,TRBD2,TRBV5-4,TRBJ2-5,CASKRGGRDRTQYF,TGTGCCAGCAAGCGGGGGGGCCGTGACAGGACCCAGTACTTC
NA,TRBD1,TRBV7-2,TRBJ2-5,CASSLVGQGRETQYF,TGTGCCAGCAGCTTAGTGGGACAGGGGCGAGAGACCCAGTACTTC
NA,TRBD1,TRBV7-9,TRBJ2-7,CASSRQGYEQYF,TGTGCCAGCAGCCGACAGGGCTACGAGCAGTACTTC
NA,NA,TRBV6-5,TRBJ1-1,CASSYGTLRDTEAFF,TGTGCCAGCAGTTACGGGACACTAAGAGACACTGAAGCTTTCTTT
once,TRBD2,TRBV5-4,TRBJ2-3,CASSPFAGEDTQYF,TGTGCCAGCAGCCCTTTCGCGGGAGAAGATACGCAGTATTTT
NA,TRBD1,TRBV6-1,TRBJ2-5,CASSEQGAWETQYF,TGTGCCAGCAGTGAACAGGGGGCGTGGGAGACCCAGTACTTC
NA,TRBD1,TRBV2,TRBJ2-7,CASSWDSFYEQYF,TGTGCCAGCAGTTGGGACAGTTTCTACGAGCAGTACTTC
NA,NA,TRBV15,TRBJ2-1,CATTRHTDEQFF,TGTGCCACCACGCGGCACACGGATGAGCAGTTCTTC
NA,NA,TRBV5-8,TRBJ1-2,CASSPAGLRGYTF,TGTGCCAGCAGCCCGGCCGGACTAAGGGGCTACACCTTC